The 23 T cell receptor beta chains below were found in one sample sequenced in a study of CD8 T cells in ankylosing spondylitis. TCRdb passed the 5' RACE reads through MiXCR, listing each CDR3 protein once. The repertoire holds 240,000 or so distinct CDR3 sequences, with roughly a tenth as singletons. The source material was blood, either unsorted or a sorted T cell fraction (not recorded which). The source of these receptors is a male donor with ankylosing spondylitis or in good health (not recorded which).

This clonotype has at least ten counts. Here the CDR3 DNA reads TGTGCCAGCAGCTTTCCGGTTGGGACAGGGAATTTGCCCATGACCTACGAGCAGTACTTC. It translates to CASSFPVGTGNLPMTYEQYF. The rearrangement links TRBV11-1 to TRBJ2-7, with 9 bases identical to TRBD1. The CDR3 is 20 amino acids. The V segment lost 3 bases and the J segment 2 bases; nucleotides outside the gene matches: 20. The germline V gene encodes CDR1 SGHAT and CDR2 FQDESV (reference sequence).

The CDR3 DNA sequence: TGTGCCAGCAGTGAGGGGAGTTCAGGGAGGGCAGATACGCAGTATTTT. Protein sequence: CASSEGSSGRADTQYF. J is TRBJ2-3 and V is TRBV6-1, with TRBD2 matching 7 bases. The CDR3 extends over 16 amino acids. Germline values: CDR1 MNHNS, CDR2 SASEGT. V shed 3 bases, J shed 4 bases, and the junction held 10 bases outside the gene matches.

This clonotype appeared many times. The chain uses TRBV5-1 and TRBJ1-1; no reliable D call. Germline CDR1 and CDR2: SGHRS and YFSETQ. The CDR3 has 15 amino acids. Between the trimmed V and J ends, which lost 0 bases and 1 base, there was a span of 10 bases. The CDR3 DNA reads TGCGCCAGCAGCTTGGGTCCGGCCACGAACACTGAAGCTTTCTTT. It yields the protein CASSLGPATNTEAFF.

Here the CDR3 reads CAWLGDREVSEQYF. The CDR3 DNA reads as TGTGCCTGGTTGGGGGACAGGGAGGTAAGCGAGCAGTACTTC. This chain joins TRBV30 and TRBJ2-7; the match to TRBD1 covers 9 bases. Trimming at V came to 5 bases and at J to 6 bases, leaving 11 bases not matched to a gene. This CDR3 is 14 amino acids long. Germline CDR1 reads GTSNPN; CDR2 reads SVGIG (reference sequence).

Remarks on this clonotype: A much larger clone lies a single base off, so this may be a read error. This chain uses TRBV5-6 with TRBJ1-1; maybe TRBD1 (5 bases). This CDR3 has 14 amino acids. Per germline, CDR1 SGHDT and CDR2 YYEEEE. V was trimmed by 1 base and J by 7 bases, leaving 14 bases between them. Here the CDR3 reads CASSLTGEQVEAFF. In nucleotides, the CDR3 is TGTGCCAGCAGCTTGACAGGTGAACAGGTTGAAGCTTTCTTT.

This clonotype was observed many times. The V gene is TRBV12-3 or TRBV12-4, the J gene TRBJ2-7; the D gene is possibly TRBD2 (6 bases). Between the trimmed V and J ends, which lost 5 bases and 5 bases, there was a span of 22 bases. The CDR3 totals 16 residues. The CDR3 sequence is CASSPSLGTGRDEQYF. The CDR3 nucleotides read TGTGCCAGCAGTCCCAGCTTAGGGACTGGGAGAGACGAGCAGTACTTC.

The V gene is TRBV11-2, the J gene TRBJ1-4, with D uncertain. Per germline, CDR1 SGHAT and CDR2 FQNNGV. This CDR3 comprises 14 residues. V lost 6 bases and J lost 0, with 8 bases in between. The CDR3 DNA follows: TGTGCCAGCAGGGAAGGAGCAACTAATGAAAAACTGTTTTTT. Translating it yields CASREGATNEKLFF.

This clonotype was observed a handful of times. CDR3: CSVGAGNTIYF. CDR3 bases: TGCAGCGTTGGTGCTGGAAACACCATATATTTT. This chain connects TRBV29-1 to TRBJ1-3; no definite D call. In germline, CDR1 is SQVTM, CDR2 ANQGSEA. CDR3 length equals 11 residues. Trimming removed 4 bases at V and 2 bases at J, with 3 bases between.

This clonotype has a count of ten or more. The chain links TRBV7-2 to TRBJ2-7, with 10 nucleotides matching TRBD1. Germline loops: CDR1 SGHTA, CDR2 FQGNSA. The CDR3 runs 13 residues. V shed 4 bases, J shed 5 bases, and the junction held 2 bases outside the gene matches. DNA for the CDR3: TGTGCCAGCAGCTGGGACAGGGGTCACGAGCAGTACTTC. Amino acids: CASSWDRGHEQYF.

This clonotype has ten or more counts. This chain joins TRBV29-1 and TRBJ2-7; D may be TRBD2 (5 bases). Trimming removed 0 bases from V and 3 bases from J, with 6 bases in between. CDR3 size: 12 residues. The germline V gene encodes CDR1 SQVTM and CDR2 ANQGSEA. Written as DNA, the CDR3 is TGCAGCGTTGAAGAGGCGGGCTACGAGCAGTACTTC. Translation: CSVEEAGYEQYF.

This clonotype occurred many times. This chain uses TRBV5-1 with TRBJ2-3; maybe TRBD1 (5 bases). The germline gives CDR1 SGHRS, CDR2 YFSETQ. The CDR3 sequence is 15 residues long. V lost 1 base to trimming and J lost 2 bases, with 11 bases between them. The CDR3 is CASSLYNRHTDTQYF. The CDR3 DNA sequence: TGCGCCAGCAGCTTGTATAACAGGCACACAGATACGCAGTATTTT. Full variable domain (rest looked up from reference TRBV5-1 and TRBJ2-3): KAGVTQTPRYLIKTRGQQVTLSCSPISGHRSVSWYQQTPGQGLQFLFEYFSETQRNKGNFPGRFSGRQFSNSRSEMNVSTLELGDSALYLCASSLYNRHTDTQYFGPGTRLTVL.

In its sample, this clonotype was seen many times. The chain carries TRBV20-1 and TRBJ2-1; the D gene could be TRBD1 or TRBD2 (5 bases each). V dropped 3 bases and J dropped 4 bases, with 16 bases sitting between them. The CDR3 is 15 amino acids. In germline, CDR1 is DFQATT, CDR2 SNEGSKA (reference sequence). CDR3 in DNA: TGCAGTGCTAGTTCGGGGCTCCCGGGTTACAATGAGCAGTTCTTC. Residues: CSASSGLPGYNEQFF.

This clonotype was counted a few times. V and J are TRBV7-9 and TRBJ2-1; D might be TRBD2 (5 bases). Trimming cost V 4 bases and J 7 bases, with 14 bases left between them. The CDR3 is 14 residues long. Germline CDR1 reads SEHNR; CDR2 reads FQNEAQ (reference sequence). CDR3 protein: CASSSSSTSNEQFF. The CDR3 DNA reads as TGTGCCAGCAGCTCATCCAGCACTAGTAATGAGCAGTTCTTC.

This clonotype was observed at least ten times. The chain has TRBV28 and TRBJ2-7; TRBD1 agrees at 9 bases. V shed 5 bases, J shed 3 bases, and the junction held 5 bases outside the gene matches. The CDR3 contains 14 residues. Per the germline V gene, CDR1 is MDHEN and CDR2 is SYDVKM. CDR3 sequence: CASSRTGVHYEQYF. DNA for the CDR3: TGTGCCAGCAGTCGGACAGGGGTTCACTACGAGCAGTACTTC.

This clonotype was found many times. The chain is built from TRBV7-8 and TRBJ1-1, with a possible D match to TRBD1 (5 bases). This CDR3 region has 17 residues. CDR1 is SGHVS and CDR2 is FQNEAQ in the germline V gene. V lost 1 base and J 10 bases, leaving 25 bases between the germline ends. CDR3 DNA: TGTGCCAGCAGCTTAGGGGTGTCGGGGGACCTCGACCCCGGAGCTTTCTTT. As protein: CASSLGVSGDLDPGAFF.

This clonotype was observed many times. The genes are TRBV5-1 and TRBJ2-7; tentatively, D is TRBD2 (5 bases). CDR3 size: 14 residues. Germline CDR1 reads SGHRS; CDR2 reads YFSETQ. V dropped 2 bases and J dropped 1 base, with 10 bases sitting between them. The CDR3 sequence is CASSFGGVSYEQYF. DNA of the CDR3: TGCGCCAGCAGCTTTGGAGGAGTTTCCTACGAGCAGTACTTC. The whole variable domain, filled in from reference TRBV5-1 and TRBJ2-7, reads KAGVTQTPRYLIKTRGQQVTLSCSPISGHRSVSWYQQTPGQGLQFLFEYFSETQRNKGNFPGRFSGRQFSNSRSEMNVSTLELGDSALYLCASSFGGVSYEQYFGPGTRLTVT.

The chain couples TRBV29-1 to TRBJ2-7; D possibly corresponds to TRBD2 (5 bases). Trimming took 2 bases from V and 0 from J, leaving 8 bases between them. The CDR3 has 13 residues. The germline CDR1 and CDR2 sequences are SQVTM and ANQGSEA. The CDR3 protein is CSVERRNSYEQYF. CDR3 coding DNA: TGCAGCGTTGAACGGAGGAACTCCTACGAGCAGTACTTC.

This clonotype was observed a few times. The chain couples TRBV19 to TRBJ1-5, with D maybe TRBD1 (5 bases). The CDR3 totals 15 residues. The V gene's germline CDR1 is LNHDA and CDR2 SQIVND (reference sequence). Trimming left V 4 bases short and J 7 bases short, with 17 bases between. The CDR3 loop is CASSKGSEGKQPQHF. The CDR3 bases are TGTGCCAGTAGTAAGGGTTCGGAGGGGAAACAGCCCCAGCATTTT.

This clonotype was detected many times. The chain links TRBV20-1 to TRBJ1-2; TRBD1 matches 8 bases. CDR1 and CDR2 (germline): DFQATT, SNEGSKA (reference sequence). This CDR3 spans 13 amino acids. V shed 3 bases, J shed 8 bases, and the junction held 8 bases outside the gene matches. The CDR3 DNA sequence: TGCAGTGCTAGCCCAGGACAGGGCGGCGGCTACACCTTC. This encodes CSASPGQGGGYTF.

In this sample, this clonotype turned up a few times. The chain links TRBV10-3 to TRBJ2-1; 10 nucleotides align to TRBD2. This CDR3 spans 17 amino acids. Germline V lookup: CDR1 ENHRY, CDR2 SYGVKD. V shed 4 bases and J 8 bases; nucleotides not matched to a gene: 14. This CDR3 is CAISAIPLAGVLDEQFF. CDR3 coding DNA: TGTGCCATCAGTGCGATACCCCTAGCGGGAGTTCTCGATGAGCAGTTCTTC.

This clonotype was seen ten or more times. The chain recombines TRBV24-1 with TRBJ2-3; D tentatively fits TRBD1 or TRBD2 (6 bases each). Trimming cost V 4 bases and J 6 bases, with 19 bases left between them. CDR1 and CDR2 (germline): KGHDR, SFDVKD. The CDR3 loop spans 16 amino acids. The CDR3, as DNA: TGTGCCACCAGTGACCCGCGGAGGGGGGAGACGGATACGCAGTATTTT. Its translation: CATSDPRRGETDTQYF.

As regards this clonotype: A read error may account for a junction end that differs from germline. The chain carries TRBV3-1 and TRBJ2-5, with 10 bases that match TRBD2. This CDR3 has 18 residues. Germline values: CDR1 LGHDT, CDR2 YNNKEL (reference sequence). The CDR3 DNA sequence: TGTGCCACCAGCCAAATTGGGTGGGCTAGCGGGAGTGGTGAGACCCAGTACTTC. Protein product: CATSQIGWASGSGETQYF.

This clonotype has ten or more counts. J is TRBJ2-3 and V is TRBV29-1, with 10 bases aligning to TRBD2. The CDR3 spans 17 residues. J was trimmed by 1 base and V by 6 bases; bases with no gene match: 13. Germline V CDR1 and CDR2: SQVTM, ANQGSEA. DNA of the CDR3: TGCAGCGTCGAGGAGGGTCGAGCGGGAGGGGGCACAGATACGCAGTATTTT. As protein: CSVEEGRAGGGTDTQYF.